Listed below are T cell receptor beta chains from one sample, sequenced in a study of blood T cell repertoires in COVID-19. Method: immunoSEQ multiplex PCR; TCRdb's copy keeps in-frame clones and lacks some. The table has 200,000 to 250,000 clones, around 82% seen once. The material sequenced was peripheral blood. The origin of the receptors is a woman aged 30 to 39 who had recovered from COVID-19. Each CDR3 is given with its conserved first and last residue. The order of the fields is D gene, V gene, J gene, clone size, CDR3 DNA, CDR3 protein. D genes are given only for firm matches. Only some rows state a clone size, as once, few, many or a class for expanded clones.

>TRBD2|TRBV6-1|TRBJ2-5|NA
TGTGCCAGCAGTGAAGCGTTTAGGTGGGCTAGCGGGAGTTGGGAGACCCAGTACTTC
CASSEAFRWASGSWETQYF
>NA|TRBV4-1|TRBJ2-3|NA
TGCGCCAGCAGCCAACCCTTCGCGAAAGGCGGGGGCCCCGAGGTGGATACGCAGTATTTT
CASSQPFAKGGGPEVDTQYF
>NA|TRBV9|TRBJ2-1|NA
TGTGCCAGCAGTGTGGACCCGGGGAGCTCCTACAATGAGCAGTTCTTC
CASSVDPGSSYNEQFF
>NA|TRBV2|TRBJ2-7|NA
TGTGCCAGCAATGTTGACTCAAGCTCCTACGAGCAGTACTTC
CASNVDSSSYEQYF
>NA|TRBV28|TRBJ1-6|few
TGTGCCAGCACCCTCGCCTCGGGATGGCTCCTCCACTTT
CASTLASGWLLHF
>NA|TRBV7-9|TRBJ2-7|NA
TGTGCCAGCAGCACGTCTACAGGGACGAGCTCCTACGAGCAGTACTTC
CASSTSTGTSSYEQYF
>NA|TRBV7-9|TRBJ1-1|NA
TGTGCCAGCAGCTTAGTTGGAGAAGAAGCTTTCTTT
CASSLVGEEAFF
>TRBD1|TRBV18|TRBJ1-4|NA
TGTGCCAGCTCAAGCGACAGGGCCAAGATTAGAGAAAAACTGTTTTTT
CASSSDRAKIREKLFF
>NA|TRBV5-4|TRBJ2-7|once
TGTGCCAGCAGTCGGCTGGGGCTCTCCTACGAGCAGTACTTC
CASSRLGLSYEQYF
>TRBD2|TRBV28|TRBJ2-1|NA
TGTGCCAGCAGTTCGGGCTTAGCGGGAGGGAACTACAATGAGCAGTTCTTC
CASSSGLAGGNYNEQFF
>NA|TRBV30|TRBJ2-1|NA
TGTGCCTGGCAACAGGGCCCCTACAATGAGCAGTTCTTC
CAWQQGPYNEQFF
>NA|TRBV5-1|TRBJ1-4|NA
TGCGCCAGCAGCAAATCGCCAGGGGCAGATGAAAAACTGTTTTTT
CASSKSPGADEKLFF
>NA|TRBV12-3/TRBV12-4|TRBJ1-4|NA
TGTGCCAGTACAACAACAGGGGAAAAACTGTTTTTT
CASTTTGEKLFF
>TRBD2|TRBV10-1|TRBJ2-1|NA
TGCGCCAGCAGCCACAGCGGGAGGGCCGGGAATGAGCAGTTCTTC
CASSHSGRAGNEQFF
>TRBD1|TRBV18|TRBJ1-5|NA
TGTGCCAGCTCACCGGGACAGGGGCAATTGGCCCAGCATTTT
CASSPGQGQLAQHF
>NA|TRBV3-1/TRBV3-2|TRBJ2-1|NA
TGTGCCAGCATCGGCGTAGGCGGCAATGAGCAGTTCTTC
CASIGVGGNEQFF
>NA|TRBV11-2|TRBJ2-5|NA
TGTGCCAGCAGCGCGGGGGCTAGCGGATGGGAGACCCAGTACTTC
CASSAGASGWETQYF
>TRBD1|TRBV6-5|TRBJ2-1|NA
TGTGCCAGCAGAATAACCGGGACAGGGAGCAATGAGCAGTTCTTC
CASRITGTGSNEQFF
>TRBD2|TRBV2|TRBJ2-1|NA
TGTGCCAGCAGTGGGGCTAGCGGGAAGGGTGAGCAGTTCTTC
CASSGASGKGEQFF
>TRBD1|TRBV10-3|TRBJ1-4|few
TGTGCCATCAGTGAGTCTTGGCAGGGGGATGAAAAACTGTTTTTT
CAISESWQGDEKLFF
>TRBD2|TRBV3-1/TRBV3-2|TRBJ2-5|NA
TGTGCCAGCAGCCAAGCGGGGGGGTCCTTGGAGACCCAGTACTTC
CASSQAGGSLETQYF
>NA|TRBV3-1/TRBV3-2|TRBJ1-2|once
TGTGCCAGCAGCCAGGACAGCTTGTGGTATGGCTACACCTTC
CASSQDSLWYGYTF
>NA|TRBV5-1|TRBJ2-7|once
TGCGCCAGCAGCTTGGGCGTCTACGAGCAGTACTTC
CASSLGVYEQYF
>TRBD1|TRBV30|TRBJ1-2|NA
TGTGCCTGTCGAGTTGAGGGGGCTGGTAGGAACTATGGCTACACCTTC
CACRVEGAGRNYGYTF
>NA|TRBV27|TRBJ2-3|NA
TGTGCCAGCAGTCGTGCAGCGGGAGATACGCAGTATTTT
CASSRAAGDTQYF
>NA|TRBV5-1|TRBJ2-7|NA
TGCGCCAGCAGCTTGGATGGACAGATCGAGCAGTACTTC
CASSLDGQIEQYF
>TRBD1|TRBV9|TRBJ2-3|NA
TGTGCCAGCAGCCCCCCTGGGGGACAGCCCACAGATACGCAGTATTTT
CASSPPGGQPTDTQYF
>NA|TRBV12-2|TRBJ1-1|NA
TGTGCAAGTCGCTTACTCGACAGGGCGAACACTGAAGCTTTCTTT
CASRLLDRANTEAFF
>TRBD2|TRBV5-5|TRBJ2-1|once
TGTGCCAGCAGCGACCCGGGACTAGACAATGAGCAGTTCTTC
CASSDPGLDNEQFF
>TRBD2|TRBV24-1|TRBJ2-2|NA
TGTGCCACCAGTGATTCTAGCGGGAGCCTGTTTGGCGGGGAGCTGTTTTTT
CATSDSSGSLFGGELFF
>NA|TRBV28|TRBJ1-5|few
TGTGCCAGCAGTTTATTCAGGATAAGGCATCAGCCCCAGCATTTT
CASSLFRIRHQPQHF
>NA|TRBV30|TRBJ1-5|few
TGTGCCTGGAGTTGGCAGGGAAATCAGCCCCAGCATTTT
CAWSWQGNQPQHF
>NA|TRBV30|TRBJ1-1|NA
TGTGCCTGGAGTGTGGGAGGGACCCCGGAAGCTTTCTTT
CAWSVGGTPEAFF
>TRBD2|TRBV5-4|TRBJ2-3|NA
TGTGCCAGCAGCTCGGGACTAGCGGGGCTCACAGATACGCAGTATTTT
CASSSGLAGLTDTQYF
>NA|TRBV12-5|TRBJ2-5|NA
TGTGCTAGTGGTTTGGACACAGGGTACCAAGAGACCCAGTACTTC
CASGLDTGYQETQYF
>NA|TRBV19|TRBJ1-1|once
TGTGCCAGTGCTCCAGATCGGAACACTGAAGCTTTCTTT
CASAPDRNTEAFF